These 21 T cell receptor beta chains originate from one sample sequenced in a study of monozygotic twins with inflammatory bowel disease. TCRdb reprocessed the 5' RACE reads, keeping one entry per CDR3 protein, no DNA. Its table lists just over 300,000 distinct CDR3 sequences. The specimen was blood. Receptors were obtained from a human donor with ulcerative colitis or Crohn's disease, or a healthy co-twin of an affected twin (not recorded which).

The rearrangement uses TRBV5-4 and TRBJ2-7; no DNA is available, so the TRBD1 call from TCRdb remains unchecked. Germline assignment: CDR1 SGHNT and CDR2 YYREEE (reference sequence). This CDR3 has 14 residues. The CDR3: CASSRPGTGYEQYF.

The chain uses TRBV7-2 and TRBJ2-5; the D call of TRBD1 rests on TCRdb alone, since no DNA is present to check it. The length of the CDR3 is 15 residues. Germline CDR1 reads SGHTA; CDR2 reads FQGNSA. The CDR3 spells CASSSTGRYQETQYF. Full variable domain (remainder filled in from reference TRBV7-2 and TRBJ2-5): GAGVSQSPSNKVTEKGKDVELRCDPISGHTALYWYRQSLGQGLEFLIYFQGNSAPDKSGLPSDRFSAERTGGSVSTLTIQRTQQEDSAVYLCASSSTGRYQETQYFGPGTRLLVL.

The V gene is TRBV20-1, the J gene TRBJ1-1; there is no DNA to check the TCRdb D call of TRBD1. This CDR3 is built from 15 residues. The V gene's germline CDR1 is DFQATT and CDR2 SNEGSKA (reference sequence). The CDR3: CSARQGSRQITEAFF.

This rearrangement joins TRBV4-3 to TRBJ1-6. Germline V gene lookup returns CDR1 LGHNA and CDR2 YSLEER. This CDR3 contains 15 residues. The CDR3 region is CASSQEQLSNSPLHF.

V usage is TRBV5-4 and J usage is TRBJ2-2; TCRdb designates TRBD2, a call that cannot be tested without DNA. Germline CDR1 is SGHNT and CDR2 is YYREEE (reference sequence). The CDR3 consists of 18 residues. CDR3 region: CASSLGLAGVTNTGELFF.

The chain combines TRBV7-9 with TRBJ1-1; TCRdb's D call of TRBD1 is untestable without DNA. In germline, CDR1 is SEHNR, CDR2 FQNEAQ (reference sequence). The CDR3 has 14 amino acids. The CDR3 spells CASSLNRLITEAFF.

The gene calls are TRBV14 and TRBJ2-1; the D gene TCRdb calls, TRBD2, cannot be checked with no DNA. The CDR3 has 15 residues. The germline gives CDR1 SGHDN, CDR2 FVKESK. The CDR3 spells CASSLQGLAYNEQFF.

CDR3 in amino acids: CASTGTVSYNEQFF. This chain links TRBV2 with TRBJ2-1; the D call from TCRdb, TRBD1, cannot be confirmed without DNA. Per germline, CDR1 SNHLY and CDR2 FYNNEI. This CDR3 has 14 amino acids.

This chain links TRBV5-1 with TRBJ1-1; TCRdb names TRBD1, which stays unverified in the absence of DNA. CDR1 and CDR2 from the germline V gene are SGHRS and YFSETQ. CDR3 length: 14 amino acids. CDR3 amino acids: CASSLDGTNTEAFF.

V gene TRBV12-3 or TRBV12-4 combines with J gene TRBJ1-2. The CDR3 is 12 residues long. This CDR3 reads CASSLGPPGYTF.

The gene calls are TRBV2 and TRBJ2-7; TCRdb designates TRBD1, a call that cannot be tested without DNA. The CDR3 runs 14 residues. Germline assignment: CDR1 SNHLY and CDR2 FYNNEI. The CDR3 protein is CAGKDRFSSYEQYF.

CDR3 protein: CASSQGMIWTPELTYEQYF. The J gene is TRBJ2-7, the V gene TRBV3-1; TCRdb's D gene call, TRBD1, goes unchecked for lack of DNA. This CDR3 comprises 19 residues. Germline-derived CDR1 and CDR2 are LGHDT and YNNKEL (reference sequence).

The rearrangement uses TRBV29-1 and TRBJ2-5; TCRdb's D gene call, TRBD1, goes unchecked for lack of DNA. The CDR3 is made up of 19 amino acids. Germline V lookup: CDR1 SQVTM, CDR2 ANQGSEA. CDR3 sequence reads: CSVDLVRFMKGDGQETQYF. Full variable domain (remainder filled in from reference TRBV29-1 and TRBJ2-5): SAVISQKPSRDICQRGTSLTIQCQVDSQVTMMFWYRQQPGQSLTLIATANQGSEATYESGFVIDKFPISRPNLTFSTLTVSNMSPEDSSIYLCSVDLVRFMKGDGQETQYFGPGTRLLVL.

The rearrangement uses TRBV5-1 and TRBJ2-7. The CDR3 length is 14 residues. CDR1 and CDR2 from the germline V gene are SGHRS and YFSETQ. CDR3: CASSLATVSYEQYF.

The CDR3: CAWSALPRPDRELFF. The chain is built from TRBV30 and TRBJ2-2; TCRdb gives TRBD2 as the D gene, but with no DNA this cannot be confirmed. The CDR3 covers 15 residues. The germline V gene encodes CDR1 GTSNPN and CDR2 SVGIG (reference sequence).

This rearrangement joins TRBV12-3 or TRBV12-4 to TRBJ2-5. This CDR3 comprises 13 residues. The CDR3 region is CASSFQVLETQYF.

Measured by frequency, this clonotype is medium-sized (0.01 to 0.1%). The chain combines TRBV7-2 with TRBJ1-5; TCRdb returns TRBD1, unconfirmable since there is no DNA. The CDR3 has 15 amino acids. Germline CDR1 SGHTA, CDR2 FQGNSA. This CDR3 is CASSVGRYSNQPQHF. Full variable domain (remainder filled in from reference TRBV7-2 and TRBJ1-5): GAGVSQSPSNKVTEKGKDVELRCDPISGHTALYWYRQSLGQGLEFLIYFQGNSAPDKSGLPSDRFSAERTGGSVSTLTIQRTQQEDSAVYLCASSVGRYSNQPQHFGDGTRLSIL.

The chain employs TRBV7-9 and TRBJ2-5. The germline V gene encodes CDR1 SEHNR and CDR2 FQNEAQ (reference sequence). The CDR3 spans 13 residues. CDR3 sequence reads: CAPQSLDQETQYF.

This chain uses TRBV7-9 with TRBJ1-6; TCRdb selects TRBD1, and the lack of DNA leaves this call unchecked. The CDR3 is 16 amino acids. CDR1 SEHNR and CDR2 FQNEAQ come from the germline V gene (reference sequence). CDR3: CASSLARGPVNSPLHF.

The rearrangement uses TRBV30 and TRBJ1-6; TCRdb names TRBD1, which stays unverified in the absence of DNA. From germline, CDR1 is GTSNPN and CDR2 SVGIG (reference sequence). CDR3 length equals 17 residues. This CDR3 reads CAWRIGQAPFYNSPLHF.

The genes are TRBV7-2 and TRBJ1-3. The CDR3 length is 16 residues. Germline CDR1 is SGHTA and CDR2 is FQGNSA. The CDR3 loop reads CASSDSGSLSGNTIYF.